The source of this T cell receptor beta chain is a study of cytomegalovirus exposure and HLA in healthy donors. General study findings and limits: It was reportedly the case that the classifier diagnosed cytomegalovirus status with high specificity and sensitivity. Three chains tied to CMV proved CMV antigen-specific in vitro.

About this clone: Antigen: not known.

Data came from immunoSEQ multiplex PCR; TCRdb stores just in-frame clones and leaves some out. Of about 110,000 clones in the sample, more than 70% are singletons; the top ten hold about 2%. Among the roughly 120 subjects of the validation cohort, separate from the roughly 700-subject first cohort, were the donors. This TCR derives from a woman aged 18 to 35 in good health and CMV-seronegative. Sequenced input: PBMCs.

CDR3 loop: CASSFEFTDTQYF. The CDR3 nucleotides are TGTGCCAGCAGCTTTGAGTTCACAGATACGCAGTATTTT. The chain recombines TRBV7-3 with TRBJ2-3, with no clear D. Trimming stripped 3 bases from V and 2 bases from J, with 6 bases between. Germline CDR1 SGHTA, CDR2 FQGTGA. The CDR3 is 13 amino acids.